This T cell receptor (beta chain) is from a study of cytomegalovirus exposure and HLA in healthy donors. Findings of the study overall: Productive rates of about 90% or about 30% were seen for most TCR beta V segments in an earlier analysis. Reportedly, cytomegalovirus status was diagnosed with high sensitivity and specificity. Some TCR beta chains (about 180 of them) were listed as cytomegalovirus-associated.

The donors were healthy bone marrow donors. Details on this clone: Its antigen is currently unknown.

PCR involved 60 Vbeta and 13 Jbeta primers. Sequenced by immunoSEQ multiplex PCR; TCRdb stores in-frame clones only, minus some. The sample consists of about 78,000 clones, 55% to 75% of them appearing once. The source is a man younger than 40 in good health and CMV-seropositive. Sequenced sample: PBMCs.

The CDR3 DNA reads TGTGCCAGCACCCCTTCCCGGGTCCCCCGGGGGGGGACCCAGTACTTC. As protein: CASTPSRVPRGGTQYF. V gene TRBV28 combines with J gene TRBJ2-5, with TRBD2 identical over 8 bases. Germline values: CDR1 MDHEN, CDR2 SYDVKM. Germline trimming cut 7 bases from V and 7 bases from J; bases unmatched to any gene: 17. The length of the CDR3 is 16 residues.